Given below is one T cell receptor beta chain in context. This record belongs to a study of PD-L1 blockade in urothelial cancer. Germline trimming cut 1 base from V and 4 bases from J; bases unmatched to any gene: 4. Germline V CDR1 and CDR2: MNHEY, SVGAGI. The CDR3 has 16 amino acids. The protocol was immunoSEQ multiplex PCR, while the TCRdb copy is restricted to in-frame clones and leaves out a portion. The sample lists 130,000 or so clones; about 81% were seen once. Time point specified: pretreatment peripheral blood. The chain carries TRBV6-5 and TRBJ2-2; the match to TRBD2 covers 9 bases. This TCR came from a man over 45 with urothelial cancer. Specimen: PBMCs, collected around atezolizumab (anti-PD-L1) treatment. CDR3 DNA: TGTGCCAGCAGTTACTTAGCGGGAGCGGTCACCGGGGAGCTGTTTTTT. Its protein product is CASSYLAGAVTGELFF.